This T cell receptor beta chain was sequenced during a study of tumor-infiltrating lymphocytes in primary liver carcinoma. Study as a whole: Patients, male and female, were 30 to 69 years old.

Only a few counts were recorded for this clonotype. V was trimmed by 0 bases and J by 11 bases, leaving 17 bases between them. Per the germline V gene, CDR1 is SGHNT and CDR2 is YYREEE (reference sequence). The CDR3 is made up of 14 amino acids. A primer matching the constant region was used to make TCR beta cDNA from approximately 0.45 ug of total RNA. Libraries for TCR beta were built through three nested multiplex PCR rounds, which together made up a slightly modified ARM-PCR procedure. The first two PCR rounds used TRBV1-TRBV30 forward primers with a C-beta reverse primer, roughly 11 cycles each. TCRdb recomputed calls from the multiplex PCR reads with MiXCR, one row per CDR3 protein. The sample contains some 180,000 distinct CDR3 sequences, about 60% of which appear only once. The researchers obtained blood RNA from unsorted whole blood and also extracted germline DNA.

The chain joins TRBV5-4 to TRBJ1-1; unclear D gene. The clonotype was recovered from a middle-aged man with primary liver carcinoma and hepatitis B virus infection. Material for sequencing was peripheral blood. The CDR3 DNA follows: TGTGCCAGCAGCTTGGCATCCGGGCGCGGCGTGGCTTTCTTT. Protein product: CASSLASGRGVAFF.